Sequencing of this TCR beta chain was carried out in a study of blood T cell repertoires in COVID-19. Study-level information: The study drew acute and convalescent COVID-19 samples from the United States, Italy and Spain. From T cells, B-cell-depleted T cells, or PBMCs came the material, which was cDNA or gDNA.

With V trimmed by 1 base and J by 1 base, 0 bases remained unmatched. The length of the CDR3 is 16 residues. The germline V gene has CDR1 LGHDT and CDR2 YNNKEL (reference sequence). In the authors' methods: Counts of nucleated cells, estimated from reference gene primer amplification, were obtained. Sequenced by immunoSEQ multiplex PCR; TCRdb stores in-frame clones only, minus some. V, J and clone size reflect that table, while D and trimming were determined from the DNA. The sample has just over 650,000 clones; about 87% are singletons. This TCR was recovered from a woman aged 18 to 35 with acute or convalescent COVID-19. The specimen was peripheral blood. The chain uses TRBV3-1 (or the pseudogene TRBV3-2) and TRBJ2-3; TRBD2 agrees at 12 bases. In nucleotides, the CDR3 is TGTGCCAGCAGCCAAGGGACTAGCGGGGGCACAGATACGCAGTATTTT. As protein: CASSQGTSGGTDTQYF.